The rows below give T cell receptor beta chains drawn from one sample of a study of blood T cell repertoires in COVID-19. Generated by immunoSEQ multiplex PCR, the TCRdb table keeps only in-frame clones and is missing some. This sample has 190,000 or so clones, with about three quarters found just once. Material: peripheral blood. Source of these receptors: an elderly woman with active or convalescent COVID-19. Each CDR3 is given with its conserved first and last residue. D genes are given only for firm matches. Size is stated for part of the rows, as once, few or many counts, or as a class when the clone is expanded.

CDR3: CASRRTGLGTDTQYF
DNA: TGTGCCAGCAGGCGAACAGGGTTGGGCACAGATACGCAGTATTTT
size: .
V: TRBV27
J: TRBJ2-3
D: .

CDR3: CASSPGSGVDTEAFF
DNA: TGTGCCAGCAGTCCAGGCTCAGGGGTGGACACTGAAGCTTTCTTT
size: once
V: TRBV27
J: TRBJ1-1
D: .

CDR3: CASSELAGVNTDTQYF
DNA: TGTGCCAGCAGTGAACTAGCGGGGGTTAACACAGATACGCAGTATTTT
size: .
V: TRBV6-4
J: TRBJ2-3
D: TRBD2

CDR3: CSVEFSANEQYF
DNA: TGCAGCGTTGAATTTAGCGCGAACGAGCAGTACTTC
size: .
V: TRBV29-1
J: TRBJ2-7
D: .

CDR3: CASSPDDRGLYEQYF
DNA: TGTGCCAGCAGTCCCGATGACAGGGGGCTCTACGAGCAGTACTTC
size: .
V: TRBV6-5
J: TRBJ2-7
D: TRBD1

CDR3: CASSQDRQGYEQYF
DNA: TGTGCCAGCAGCCAAGATAGACAGGGCTACGAGCAGTACTTC
size: .
V: TRBV3-1/TRBV3-2
J: TRBJ2-7
D: TRBD1

CDR3: CASSLFGQGGYTF
DNA: TGTGCCAGCAGTTTATTTGGACAGGGTGGCTACACCTTC
size: .
V: TRBV28
J: TRBJ1-2
D: TRBD1

CDR3: CASSLGVIGTGGDYTF
DNA: TGTGCCAGCAGCTTGGGGGTTATCGGGACAGGGGGCGACTACACCTTC
size: few
V: TRBV5-4
J: TRBJ1-2
D: TRBD1

CDR3: CASSTPGATGELFF
DNA: TGCGCCAGCAGCACCCCAGGGGCGACCGGGGAGCTGTTTTTT
size: once
V: TRBV5-1
J: TRBJ2-2
D: .

CDR3: CASSAGHSSGNTIYF
DNA: TGTGCCAGCAGTGCGGGACACTCCTCTGGAAACACCATATATTTT
size: .
V: TRBV2
J: TRBJ1-3
D: .

CDR3: CASSQPGAKPTDTQYF
DNA: TGCGCCAGCAGCCAACCTGGGGCGAAGCCGACAGATACGCAGTATTTT
size: .
V: TRBV4-1
J: TRBJ2-3
D: .

CDR3: CAWSLAGRENTEAFF
DNA: TGTGCCTGGAGTCTCGCGGGACGGGAGAACACTGAAGCTTTCTTT
size: .
V: TRBV30
J: TRBJ1-1
D: .

CDR3: CASSLSRRGVVADTQYF
DNA: TGTGCCAGCAGCTTATCAAGGCGGGGGGTTGTTGCAGATACGCAGTATTTT
size: .
V: TRBV7-6
J: TRBJ2-3
D: TRBD2

CDR3: CASSQDSLGQGNTEAFF
DNA: TGCGCCAGCAGCCAGGATTCCCTGGGACAGGGGAACACTGAAGCTTTCTTT
size: .
V: TRBV4-3
J: TRBJ1-1
D: TRBD1

CDR3: CASSASPGQGSNQPQHF
DNA: TGTGCCAGCAGTGCCTCCCCCGGACAGGGCAGCAATCAGCCCCAGCATTTT
size: .
V: TRBV6-1
J: TRBJ1-5
D: TRBD1

CDR3: CASSLGASGVGNTQYF
DNA: TGTGCCAGCAGCTTAGGGGCTAGCGGGGTAGGGAATACGCAGTATTTT
size: .
V: TRBV7-2
J: TRBJ2-3
D: TRBD2

CDR3: CASSQVIKNTEAFF
DNA: TGCGCCAGCAGCCAAGTAATTAAGAACACTGAAGCTTTCTTT
size: .
V: TRBV4-1
J: TRBJ1-1
D: .

CDR3: CASSQSPGGVGPPSTDTQYF
DNA: TGCGCCAGCAGTCAATCCCCCGGAGGCGTAGGCCCCCCTAGCACAGATACGCAGTATTTT
size: .
V: TRBV23-1
J: TRBJ2-3
D: .

CDR3: CSGARDSNSYEQYF
DNA: TGCAGCGGTGCTCGAGACTCCAACTCCTACGAGCAGTACTTC
size: medium-sized
V: TRBV29-1
J: TRBJ2-7
D: .

CDR3: CASSSRDRATDTQYF
DNA: TGTGCCAGCAGCTCCCGGGACAGGGCCACAGATACGCAGTATTTT
size: .
V: TRBV5-4
J: TRBJ2-3
D: TRBD1

CDR3: CASSQGRGMYSPLHF
DNA: TGCGCCAGCAGCCAAGGAAGGGGAATGTACTCACCCCTCCACTTT
size: few
V: TRBV4-1
J: TRBJ1-6
D: .